This passage covers 17 T cell receptor beta chains from one sample sequenced in a study of early T cells in non-severe SARS-CoV-2 infection. A single record per CDR3 protein comes from TCRdb applying MiXCR to the 5' RACE reads. The data contain 20,000 to 25,000 distinct CDR3 sequences, about 5% of them singletons. The sample taken for sequencing was whole blood. The receptors were gathered from an adult who was a healthcare worker with PCR-confirmed SARS-CoV-2 infection or an uninfected control (not recorded which).

This chain connects TRBV5-6 to TRBJ1-1; 7 bases fit TRBD1. Looked up from germline, CDR1 is SGHDT and CDR2 is YYEEEE. V dropped 2 bases and J dropped 1; count of bases not matched to a gene: 2. CDR3 length: 14 amino acids. The DNA of the CDR3 is TGTGCCAGCAGCTTTACAGGGGCGAACACTGAAGCTTTCTTT. Encoded protein: CASSFTGANTEAFF.

The chain combines TRBV2 with TRBJ2-2, with TRBD1 identical over 8 bases. There are 15 residues in the CDR3. The junction had 2 bases not matched to a gene; V was cut back by 4 bases and J by 1 base. CDR1 is SNHLY, CDR2 FYNNEI, per germline. The chain's CDR3 is CASSGGQGNTGELFF. The CDR3 nucleotides are TGTGCCAGCAGTGGTGGACAGGGGAACACCGGGGAGCTGTTTTTT.

This clonotype was seen at least ten times. The V call is TRBV5-4, the J call TRBJ1-2; D not resolved. The CDR3 runs 12 residues. The V end was cut by 4 bases, the J end by 5 bases, with 9 bases between. The V gene's germline CDR1 is SGHNT and CDR2 YYREEE (reference sequence). CDR3: CASSTDGYGYTF. In nucleotides, the CDR3 is TGTGCCAGCAGCACGGACGGATATGGCTACACCTTC.

The J gene is TRBJ1-2, the V gene TRBV7-2; tentatively, D is TRBD1 (5 bases). Germline assignment: CDR1 SGHTA and CDR2 FQGNSA. The CDR3 covers 14 residues. Trimming took off 2 bases at V and 3 bases at J, with 10 bases between the two ends. The CDR3, as DNA: TGTGCCAGCAGCTTACGGCGGGGCTACTATGGCTACACCTTC. Protein product: CASSLRRGYYGYTF.

Comments on this clonotype: A much larger clone sits a single nucleotide away, making a read error possible. This chain links TRBV20-1 with TRBJ2-7, with D perhaps assigned TRBD1 or TRBD2 (6 bases each). From germline, CDR1 is DFQATT and CDR2 SNEGSKA (reference sequence). This CDR3 comprises 12 residues. Here the CDR3 DNA reads TGCAGTGCTAGATGGGCAGGGGAGGAGCAGCACTTC. Residues: CSARWAGEEQHF.

This clonotype was picked up a small number of times. This chain joins TRBV9 and TRBJ1-2; D perhaps matches TRBD1 (5 bases). In germline, CDR1 is SGDLS, CDR2 YYNGEE. The V gene lost 4 bases and the J gene lost 4 bases, with 17 bases spanning the gap. This CDR3 is 15 amino acids long. For the CDR3, the DNA is TGTGCCAGCAGCCCTGGGACGGGAATAAGCTATGGCTACACCTTC. This gives the protein CASSPGTGISYGYTF. Drawing the rest from reference TRBV9 and TRBJ1-2, the complete variable domain is DSGVTQTPKHLITATGQRVTLRCSPRSGDLSVYWYQQSLDQGLQFLIQYYNGEERAKGNILERFSAQQFPDLHSELNLSSLELGDSALYFCASSPGTGISYGYTFGSGTRLTVV.

This clonotype was observed at least ten times. The CDR3 DNA reads as TGTGCCAGCAGCCCCAGCCGCCGGGCCCATGATCCTTCTCGGACGAACACCGGGGAGCTGTTTTTT. This gives the protein CASSPSRRAHDPSRTNTGELFF. V is TRBV11-2 and J is TRBJ2-2; D gene uncertain. Trimming removed 5 bases from V and 0 bases from J, with 31 bases in between. Per the germline V gene, CDR1 is SGHAT and CDR2 is FQNNGV. This CDR3 contains 22 residues.

This clonotype was picked up many times. The rearrangement joins TRBV12-3 or TRBV12-4 to TRBJ2-3; 10 bases align to TRBD1. Unmatched junction bases numbered 5, after V lost 1 base and J lost 4 bases. The length of the CDR3 is 16 residues. The CDR3 coding sequence is TGTGCCAGCAGTTTAGGTGACAGGGGGCGACCAGATACGCAGTATTTT. Protein: CASSLGDRGRPDTQYF.

This clonotype has a count of ten or more. This chain joins TRBV11-3 and TRBJ2-5; D uncertain. The V and J ends lost 5 bases and 0 bases respectively, with 7 bases between them. The germline CDR1 and CDR2 sequences are SGHNT and YENEEA. This CDR3 spans 13 amino acids. The CDR3 DNA reads TGTGCCAGCAGCCGGCAGTACCAAGAGACCCAGTACTTC. Protein product: CASSRQYQETQYF.

Ten or more counts support this clonotype. The rearrangement uses TRBV9 and TRBJ2-2, with D unclear. V shed 0 bases and J shed 5 bases, with 8 bases lying between them. This CDR3 is built from 14 residues. Germline CDR1 SGDLS, CDR2 YYNGEE. The CDR3 DNA reads as TGTGCCAGCAGCGTAGGGGCAAGGACCGGGGAGCTGTTTTTT. Amino acids: CASSVGARTGELFF.

This clonotype is medium-sized (0.01 to 0.1%) within its sample. The chain combines TRBV6-5 with TRBJ2-7; 9 positions agree with TRBD1. Losses at the gene ends were 0 bases for V and 3 bases for J; bases not matched to a gene: 3. CDR3 length equals 15 residues. The germline V gene encodes CDR1 MNHEY and CDR2 SVGAGI. The CDR3 DNA reads as TGTGCCAGCAGTTACTCGGGGACAGGGAGCTACGAGCAGTACTTC. Translated: CASSYSGTGSYEQYF.

This clonotype has a handful of counts. The rearrangement uses TRBV6-2 or TRBV6-3 and TRBJ2-1; D uncertain. The length of the CDR3 is 13 residues. The germline V gene encodes CDR1 MNHEY and CDR2 SVGEGT. V was cut by 2 bases and J by 8 bases, with 10 bases left in between. CDR3 nucleotide sequence: TGTGCCAGCAGTTACAGCCTTGCCGATGAGCAGTTCTTC. It is translated as CASSYSLADEQFF.

This clonotype was picked up a small number of times. This chain uses TRBV7-6 with TRBJ2-7; D not resolved. The CDR3 length is 13 residues. Trimming left V 1 base short and J 2 bases short, with 6 bases between. CDR1 and CDR2 (germline): SGHVS, FNYEAQ. The CDR3 DNA is TGTGCCAGCAGCTTAGATACCCCCTACGAGCAGTACTTC. It encodes CASSLDTPYEQYF.

The chain joins TRBV7-2 to TRBJ1-4; possibly TRBD1 for D (6 bases). Germline V CDR1 and CDR2: SGHTA, FQGNSA. This CDR3 comprises 16 residues. The V end was cut by 3 bases, the J end by 2 bases, with 13 bases between. The CDR3 sequence: CASSFSGARTNEKLFF. CDR3 DNA: TGTGCCAGCAGCTTTTCAGGGGCGCGTACTAATGAAAAACTGTTTTTT. Looking up the rest from reference TRBV7-2 and TRBJ1-4 gives the full variable domain: GAGVSQSPSNKVTEKGKDVELRCDPISGHTALYWYRQSLGQGLEFLIYFQGNSAPDKSGLPSDRFSAERTGGSVSTLTIQRTQQEDSAVYLCASSFSGARTNEKLFFGSGTQLSVL.

This clonotype was counted many times. The rearrangement links TRBV18 to TRBJ2-7; weak D call: TRBD1 (5 bases). The germline gives CDR1 KGHSH, CDR2 LQKENI. V gave up 2 bases and J gave up 5 bases, with 16 bases separating them. The CDR3 sequence is 15 residues long. The CDR3 here is CASSPSREVLHEQYF. CDR3 coding DNA: TGTGCCAGCTCACCAAGCAGGGAAGTGCTCCACGAGCAGTACTTC.

This clonotype was seen repeatedly, ten times or more. The V and J genes are TRBV7-9 and TRBJ2-7; 8 positions agree with TRBD1. J was trimmed by 6 bases and V by 3 bases; bases with no gene match: 10. The CDR3 runs 15 residues. Germline values: CDR1 SEHNR, CDR2 FQNEAQ (reference sequence). CDR3 region: CASSLLVGQGVEQYF. CDR3 nucleotides: TGTGCCAGCAGCTTGCTCGTTGGACAGGGCGTCGAGCAGTACTTC.

This clonotype is medium-sized by share. This rearrangement joins TRBV20-1 to TRBJ1-6; no definite D call. Trimming removed 1 base at V and 5 bases at J, with 9 bases between. CDR1 and CDR2 (germline): DFQATT, SNEGSKA (reference sequence). The length of the CDR3 is 14 residues. The CDR3 bases are TGCAGTGCTAGAGGAGGCAGAGATAATTCACCCCTCCACTTT. Translated, it gives CSARGGRDNSPLHF.